This entry lists 5 T cell receptor beta chains sequenced from one sample in a study of beta chain features in type 1 diabetes. cDNA synthesis used the whole RNA isolate, giving expressed TCRB sequences. Clones were read by immunoSEQ multiplex PCR, and TCRdb kept only the in-frame ones, dropping some. The sample holds hundreds of thousands of clones; around 15% are singletons and the top ten take under 0.095%. The specimen was naive CD4+ T cells from blood. These receptors were obtained from a man aged 18 to 30 in good health.

The chain uses TRBV4-1 and TRBJ2-5; D call uncertain. The ends were cut back, 5 bases at V and 2 bases at J, with 3 bases in the middle. Germline-derived CDR1 and CDR2 are MGHRA and YSYEKL. This CDR3 has 11 amino acids. The CDR3 DNA reads TGCGCCAGCAGCAATCAAGAGACCCAGTACTTC. This translates into CASSNQETQYF.

This clone has a handful of counts. The J gene is TRBJ2-3, the V gene TRBV19, with a possible D match to TRBD1 (6 bases). In germline, CDR1 is LNHDA, CDR2 SQIVND (reference sequence). This CDR3 contains 12 residues. V shed 6 bases and J shed 4 bases, with 8 bases lying between them. In DNA, the CDR3 is TGTGCCAGTAGCCCAGGGGCAGATACGCAGTATTTT. It encodes CASSPGADTQYF.

This clone was seen only a few times. J is TRBJ2-7 and V is TRBV19, with no clear D. This CDR3 has 13 residues. Germline CDR1 and CDR2: LNHDA and SQIVND (reference sequence). Trimming removed 6 bases from V and 0 bases from J, with 9 bases in between. The CDR3: CASRERNSYEQYF. In nucleotides, the CDR3 is TGTGCCAGTAGGGAGCGAAACTCCTACGAGCAGTACTTC.

J is TRBJ2-7 and V is TRBV6-5, with TRBD1 matching 11 bases. The CDR3 contains 16 residues. The germline V gene encodes CDR1 MNHEY and CDR2 SVGAGI. V trimming: 1 base; J trimming: 2 bases; junction bases outside the gene matches: 4. In DNA, the CDR3 is TGTGCCAGCAGTTACTACGGGACAGGGGGTCCCTACGAGCAGTACTTC. This translates into CASSYYGTGGPYEQYF.

A few counts support this clone. J is TRBJ1-2 and V is TRBV15; the match to TRBD1 covers 11 bases. CDR1 and CDR2 from the germline V gene are LNHNV and YYDKDF (reference sequence). V dropped 8 bases and J dropped 6; count of bases not matched to a gene: 20. The CDR3 contains 18 residues. In nucleotides, the CDR3 is TGTGCCACCGAAACACTGTTCGAGCGGACAGGGGGCCACAATGGCTACACCTTC. Protein product: CATETLFERTGGHNGYTF.